The next 25 T cell receptor beta chains were all read from a single sample in a study of human T cells and chemical hapten exposure (dated by TCRdb to 2020 to 2023). Taken with the paper, the label for time point translates to: pre-sensitization, week 0. The treatment or condition label, read with the paper, signifies: therapeutic diphenylcyclopropenone sensitization with weekly scalp DPC. Library preparation used RACE. Sequencing was carried out with a NextSeq 500. In-frame beta chains were kept once TCRdb had trimmed the public reads at Q25 with fastp and called clones with MiXCR. Rows merge per CDR3 protein into single entries with the most common DNA and genes. The sample has fewer than 200,000 distinct CDR3 sequences on record, under 35% of them singletons. Clones ranked in the top ten supply less than 3% of the sample. The starting material was whole blood, obtained in connection with sensitization to the hapten diphenylcyclopropenone (DPC). The origin of the receptors is a woman in her 30s with alopecia areata. Some clones in this sample may be carry-over from other donors' samples.

This chain uses TRBV28 with TRBJ2-5; D possibly corresponds to TRBD2 (7 bases). CDR1 and CDR2 from the germline V gene are MDHEN and SYDVKM. CDR3 length: 14 residues. Trimming removed 7 bases at V and 7 bases at J, with 19 bases between. CDR3 residues: CASTLGGGRGTQYF. DNA for the CDR3: TGTGCCAGCACCCTGGGGGGGGGCCGTGGGACCCAGTACTTC. The whole variable domain, filled in from reference TRBV28 and TRBJ2-5, reads DVKVTQSSRYLVKRTGEKVFLECVQDMDHENMFWYRQDPGLGLRLIYFSYDVKMKEKGDIPEGYSVSREKKERFSLILESASTNQTSMYLCASTLGGGRGTQYFGPGTRLLVL.

This clonotype came up a few times. The chain uses TRBV3-1 and TRBJ2-7; a weak D match, TRBD1 (5 bases). Germline assignment: CDR1 LGHDT and CDR2 YNNKEL (reference sequence). The CDR3 sequence is 13 residues long. Trimming took off 4 bases at V and 6 bases at J, with 13 bases between the two ends. DNA of the CDR3: TGTGCCAGCAGCCGAAGTCAGGGAACCGAGCAGTACTTC. This encodes CASSRSQGTEQYF.

This clonotype was found a few times. The CDR3 DNA sequence: TGCGCCAGCAGCCAAGAAGGGACAGGGAGCTACGGCTACACCTTC. Its translation: CASSQEGTGSYGYTF. The chain combines TRBV4-3 with TRBJ1-2; 9 nucleotides align to TRBD1. The CDR3 contains 15 residues. Germline CDR1 is LGHNA and CDR2 is YSLEER. V lost 0 bases and J lost 8; bases outside the gene matches: 7.

This clonotype occurred a few times. This chain uses TRBV28 with TRBJ1-2; 7 nucleotides agree with TRBD1. Germline CDR1 is MDHEN and CDR2 is SYDVKM. Trimming removed 8 bases from V and 2 bases from J; junction bases left unmatched: 2. CDR3 size: 12 residues. In DNA form, the CDR3 reads TGTGCCAGCCTGGGACAGAACTATGGCTACACCTTC. It codes for CASLGQNYGYTF.

The rearrangement links TRBV11-1 to TRBJ2-7; 7 nucleotides match TRBD1. The CDR3 length is 14 residues. From germline, CDR1 is SGHAT and CDR2 FQDESV (reference sequence). V shed 4 bases and J 2 bases; nucleotides not matched to a gene: 5. The CDR3 nucleotides are TGTGCCAGCAGCTCATTGACAGGGACCTACGAGCAGTACTTC. It encodes CASSSLTGTYEQYF.

This clonotype was detected a few times. The chain joins TRBV28 to TRBJ2-5; D is perhaps TRBD1 or TRBD2 (6 bases each). CDR3 length equals 13 residues. Germline CDR1 is MDHEN and CDR2 is SYDVKM. The germline V and J ends were trimmed by 6 bases and 2 bases, with 10 bases remaining between them. The CDR3 nucleotides are TGTGCCAGCAGGGCGGGGACACAAGAGACCCAGTACTTC. It yields the protein CASRAGTQETQYF. Looking up the rest from reference TRBV28 and TRBJ2-5 gives the full variable domain: DVKVTQSSRYLVKRTGEKVFLECVQDMDHENMFWYRQDPGLGLRLIYFSYDVKMKEKGDIPEGYSVSREKKERFSLILESASTNQTSMYLCASRAGTQETQYFGPGTRLLVL.

This sequence joins TRBV6-1 and TRBJ1-1, with D hard to call. V was shortened by 8 bases and J by 1 base, with 14 bases between the two germline ends. Per germline, CDR1 MNHNS and CDR2 SASEGT. The CDR3 runs 14 residues. The CDR3 region is CASYNWPANTEAFF. CDR3 in DNA: TGTGCCAGCTATAACTGGCCAGCGAACACTGAAGCTTTCTTT.

This clonotype was observed a few times. The chain recombines TRBV14 with TRBJ2-1, with a weak D call TRBD2 (6 bases). From germline, CDR1 is SGHDN and CDR2 FVKESK. Trimming pared 1 base from V and 8 bases from J, leaving 15 bases between. The CDR3 loop spans 15 amino acids. CDR3 residues: CASSQATGVIHEQFF. CDR3 in DNA: TGTGCCAGCAGCCAAGCTACGGGAGTCATCCATGAGCAGTTCTTC.

This clonotype was seen a few times. The chain couples TRBV28 to TRBJ1-1; 7 nucleotides align to TRBD1. Trimming at V came to 3 bases and at J to 0 bases, leaving 13 bases not matched to a gene. CDR1 and CDR2 (germline): MDHEN, SYDVKM. The length of the CDR3 is 18 residues. CDR3 DNA: TGTGCCAGCAGTTTCATGACACAGGGGCTGAGAGTGAACACTGAAGCTTTCTTT. Protein product: CASSFMTQGLRVNTEAFF.

In its sample, this clonotype was seen a few times. The V call is TRBV29-1, the J call TRBJ2-1; the D is unclear. Germline V CDR1 and CDR2: SQVTM, ANQGSEA. This CDR3 spans 11 amino acids. V was shortened by 5 bases and J by 8 bases, with 10 bases between the two germline ends. The CDR3: CSVWGLHEQFF. The CDR3 nucleotides read TGCAGCGTTTGGGGTTTGCATGAGCAGTTCTTC.

In DNA, the CDR3 is TGTGCCAGCAGCTTAAACGGGGCCCGGGCCACCGGGGAGCTGTTTTTT. Its protein is CASSLNGARATGELFF. V usage is TRBV7-8 and J usage is TRBJ2-2; D may match TRBD1 or TRBD2 (5 bases each). The V end was cut by 2 bases, the J end by 4 bases, with 14 bases between. CDR1 is SGHVS, CDR2 FQNEAQ, per germline. The CDR3 is 16 amino acids.

V gene TRBV27 combines with J gene TRBJ1-5, with no clear D. CDR1 MNHEY and CDR2 SMNVEV come from the germline V gene (reference sequence). V lost 2 bases and J 6 bases, leaving 5 bases between the germline ends. The CDR3 sequence is 12 residues long. The CDR3 bases are TGTGCCAGCAGTTTACGTGGTCAGCCCCAGCATTTT. It is translated as CASSLRGQPQHF.

The sample holds a few counts of this clonotype. CDR3 DNA sequence: TGCAGCGTTGAGGTAGGAGTCGGCCGGAAAGCTTTCTTT. Translated, it gives CSVEVGVGRKAFF. The chain joins TRBV29-1 to TRBJ1-1; D is ambiguous. The germline V gene has CDR1 SQVTM and CDR2 ANQGSEA. The V gene lost 3 bases and the J gene lost 9 bases, with 17 bases spanning the gap. The CDR3 is 13 amino acids.

This clonotype has a handful of counts. This chain links TRBV20-1 with TRBJ2-7; weak D call: TRBD2 (6 bases). The CDR3 spans 13 residues. Germline CDR1 and CDR2: DFQATT and SNEGSKA (reference sequence). V was clipped by 0 bases and J by 4 bases, with 10 bases between them. The CDR3 DNA reads as TGCAGTGCTAGAGAGTCCGCGGGGTACGAGCAGTACTTC. Its protein product is CSARESAGYEQYF.

This clonotype showed up just a few times. The gene calls are TRBV4-3 and TRBJ2-1; D is ambiguous. Germline V gene data show CDR1 as LGHNA and CDR2 as YSLEER. The V and J ends lost 0 bases and 9 bases respectively, with 9 bases between them. The CDR3 is 13 amino acids. CDR3 coding DNA: TGCGCCAGCAGCCAAGAGGGGTGGAGTGAGCAGTTCTTC. Translating gives CASSQEGWSEQFF.

The chain is built from TRBV28 and TRBJ2-2, with D unresolved. V gave up 5 bases and J gave up 2 bases, with 12 bases separating them. Germline CDR1 reads MDHEN; CDR2 reads SYDVKM. This CDR3 is 15 amino acids long. DNA of the CDR3: TGTGCCAGCAGTCCATCAGCGTTCAACACCGGGGAGCTGTTTTTT. Translated, it gives CASSPSAFNTGELFF.

This CDR3 reads CASSLVKADKLLLWSPLHF. CDR3 bases: TGTGCCAGCAGCTTAGTAAAGGCCGACAAATTGCTCCTTTGGTCACCCCTCCACTTT. This chain connects TRBV7-6 to TRBJ1-6; D not certain. The CDR3 is 19 residues long. Per germline, CDR1 SGHVS and CDR2 FNYEAQ. V dropped 1 base and J dropped 10 bases, with 26 bases sitting between them.

This clonotype has only a few counts. The chain employs TRBV18 and TRBJ2-7, with 9 bases identical to TRBD1. The J segment lost 6 bases and the V segment lost 2 bases, leaving 8 bases of the junction unmatched. Per germline, CDR1 KGHSH and CDR2 LQKENI. This CDR3 spans 15 amino acids. CDR3: CASSPVMGQGSEQYF. In DNA form, the CDR3 reads TGTGCCAGCTCACCAGTTATGGGACAGGGTTCCGAGCAGTACTTC.

The chain combines TRBV10-3 with TRBJ1-5; no clear D. Germline V CDR1 and CDR2: ENHRY, SYGVKD. This CDR3 has 14 residues. Trimming removed 1 base at V and 7 bases at J, with 11 bases between. The CDR3 region has the DNA TGTGCCATCAGTGAGTATCAGAGCAGCCAGCCCCAGCATTTT. Encoded protein: CAISEYQSSQPQHF.

This clonotype was detected only a few times. The chain uses TRBV20-1 and TRBJ2-5; 9 bases line up with TRBD2. Germline V gene lookup returns CDR1 DFQATT and CDR2 SNEGSKA (reference sequence). V lost 1 base, J lost 0 bases, and 0 bases stayed unmatched. This CDR3 region has 14 residues. The CDR3 region has the DNA TGCAGTGCTAGAGTAGCGGGGGACCAAGAGACCCAGTACTTC. As protein: CSARVAGDQETQYF.

This chain connects TRBV5-1 to TRBJ2-2; no firm D call. This CDR3 is 13 amino acids long. V dropped 4 bases and J dropped 7 bases, with 11 bases sitting between them. Looked up from germline, CDR1 is SGHRS and CDR2 is YFSETQ. The CDR3 bases are TGCGCCAGCAGCCGACTTGAAGTCGGGGAGCTGTTTTTT. It encodes CASSRLEVGELFF. Using reference TRBV5-1 and TRBJ2-2 for the parts outside the CDR3, the full variable domain is KAGVTQTPRYLIKTRGQQVTLSCSPISGHRSVSWYQQTPGQGLQFLFEYFSETQRNKGNFPGRFSGRQFSNSRSEMNVSTLELGDSALYLCASSRLEVGELFFGEGSRLTVL.

The genes are TRBV28 and TRBJ2-7; TRBD1 might be the D (5 bases). The V end was cut by 6 bases, the J end by 4 bases, with 10 bases between. The CDR3 consists of 12 residues. CDR1 and CDR2 from the germline V gene are MDHEN and SYDVKM. CDR3 residues: CASRPPGYEQYF. CDR3 bases: TGTGCCAGCAGACCACCAGGGTACGAGCAGTACTTC. Supplemented by reference TRBV28 and TRBJ2-7, the full variable domain reads DVKVTQSSRYLVKRTGEKVFLECVQDMDHENMFWYRQDPGLGLRLIYFSYDVKMKEKGDIPEGYSVSREKKERFSLILESASTNQTSMYLCASRPPGYEQYFGPGTRLTVT.

The chain joins TRBV29-1 to TRBJ2-2; D call uncertain. CDR1 SQVTM and CDR2 ANQGSEA come from the germline V gene. With 7 bases removed from V and 6 bases from J, the gap between germline ends came to 18 bases. CDR3 length equals 14 residues. The CDR3 coding sequence is TGCAGCGCACTTAGGGAATTGAGCGCCGGGGAGCTGTTTTTT. Translation gives CSALRELSAGELFF.

CDR3 in amino acids: CASSSSGYNNEQFF. DNA for the CDR3: TGTGCCAGTAGTTCTAGCGGGTATAACAATGAGCAGTTCTTC. V is TRBV19 and J is TRBJ2-1, with 8 positions matching TRBD2. J was trimmed by 5 bases and V by 5 bases; bases with no gene match: 5. The germline V gene encodes CDR1 LNHDA and CDR2 SQIVND (reference sequence). The CDR3 consists of 14 residues.

This clonotype was picked up a small number of times. The gene calls are TRBV20-1 and TRBJ1-2; a possible D gene is TRBD1 (5 bases). CDR1 is DFQATT and CDR2 is SNEGSKA in the germline V gene (reference sequence). V gave up 5 bases and J gave up 4 bases, with 11 bases separating them. The CDR3 is made up of 12 amino acids. CDR3 sequence: CSAPPGGYGYTF. The CDR3 bases are TGCAGTGCTCCCCCCGGGGGCTATGGCTACACCTTC.